This T cell receptor beta chain was sequenced for a study of blood T cell repertoires in COVID-19. Whole-study context: T cells, B-cell-depleted T cells, or PBMCs provided the cDNA or gDNA that served as material.

Source study methods: Cell counts per sample came from amplifying reference gene primers. Data came from immunoSEQ multiplex PCR; TCRdb stores just in-frame clones and leaves some out. That table supplies the V and J calls and clone size; D and trimming were determined from the DNA. The data hold some 200,000 clones, with more than 75% observed a single time. The CDR3 loop spans 18 amino acids. CDR1 MGHRA and CDR2 YSYEKL come from the germline V gene. Trimming removed 0 bases at V and 2 bases at J, with 19 bases between. The chain employs TRBV4-1 and TRBJ2-5; D is perhaps TRBD2 (6 bases). The receptor was derived from a human donor in a cohort sampled during active COVID-19. Sequencing input: peripheral blood. CDR3 nucleotides: TGCGCCAGCAGCCAAGATCCCAGGCAAGGTAGCGGACAAGAGACCCAGTACTTC. Translating it yields CASSQDPRQGSGQETQYF.